The 21 T cell receptor beta chains reported below all come from one sample, sequenced in a study of Ad26.COV2.S vaccination and SARS-CoV-2 variants. As to treatment: some 20 received Ad26.COV2.S at low or high dose, single or two shots; roughly 5 received placebo; per-sample allocation not given. Each sample was drawn 63 days after the first injection (of vaccine or placebo). Data came from immunoSEQ multiplex PCR; TCRdb stores just in-frame clones and leaves some out. The table records 400,000 to 500,000 clones, approximately 87% of them present only once. Sequenced here: peripheral blood, sampled in a trial of Ad26.COV2.S vaccine versus placebo. Receptors were obtained from a person aged 18-65 years who received the Ad26.COV2.S COVID-19 vaccine or a placebo.

The V call is TRBV10-3, the J call TRBJ2-1; D gene uncertain. CDR1 and CDR2 (germline): ENHRY, SYGVKD. V was clipped by 3 bases and J by 0 bases, with 15 bases between them. The CDR3 has 17 residues. CDR3 amino acids: CAISDPAGVNSYNEQFF. The CDR3 nucleotides are TGTGCCATCAGTGACCCAGCTGGGGTAAACTCCTACAATGAGCAGTTCTTC.

This chain connects TRBV28 to TRBJ2-5; TRBD2 agrees at 8 bases. Germline CDR1 MDHEN, CDR2 SYDVKM. V was pared by 3 bases and J by 6 bases, with 6 bases of the junction left unmatched. The CDR3 runs to 14 residues. The CDR3 DNA follows: TGTGCCAGCAGTTTTTTGGCGGGGGGCCAGACCCAGTACTTC. Its translation: CASSFLAGGQTQYF.

The chain uses TRBV5-1 and TRBJ1-2; D ambiguous. Germline CDR1 SGHRS, CDR2 YFSETQ. Trimming cost V 1 base and J 8 bases, with 15 bases left between them. The CDR3 is made up of 14 amino acids. The CDR3 spells CASSLLMGAEGYTF. In nucleotides, the CDR3 is TGCGCCAGCAGCTTGTTGATGGGCGCGGAAGGCTACACCTTC.

This chain links TRBV9 with TRBJ2-4; 10 nucleotides agree with TRBD2. The CDR3 has 16 amino acids. V dropped 3 bases and J dropped 1; count of bases not matched to a gene: 4. Looked up from germline, CDR1 is SGDLS and CDR2 is YYNGEE. The CDR3 region is CASSDLSGGAKNIQYF. The CDR3 DNA is TGTGCCAGCAGCGACCTTAGCGGGGGGGCCAAAAACATTCAGTACTTC.

A remark on this clone: The same CDR3 arises from other DNA sequences in this sample as well. The V gene is TRBV6-5, the J gene TRBJ2-5; perhaps TRBD1 as D (6 bases). With 2 bases removed from V and 3 bases from J, the gap between germline ends came to 10 bases. The CDR3 length is 14 residues. Looked up from germline, CDR1 is MNHEY and CDR2 is SVGAGI. The CDR3 DNA is TGTGCCAGCAGTTACCAGGGGTTCAAAGAGACCCAGTACTTC. Protein product: CASSYQGFKETQYF.

V and J are TRBV7-2 and TRBJ2-7; D is unresolved. Germline V CDR1 and CDR2: SGHTA, FQGNSA. CDR3 length: 14 amino acids. Trimming stripped 2 bases from V and 1 base from J, with 9 bases between. CDR3 bases: TGTGCCAGCAGCTTAAGTTGGAAGTCCTACGAGCAGTACTTC. This sequence encodes CASSLSWKSYEQYF.

The CDR3 protein is CASSPGPSNYNEQFF. The CDR3, as DNA: TGTGCCAGCAGCCCTGGACCTTCGAACTACAATGAGCAGTTCTTC. The chain uses TRBV5-4 and TRBJ2-1; D remains unclear. V lost 4 bases and J 3 bases, leaving 14 bases between the germline ends. The CDR3 is 15 residues long. Germline V gives CDR1 SGHNT, CDR2 YYREEE (reference sequence). Full variable domain (remainder filled in from reference TRBV5-4 and TRBJ2-1): ETGVTQSPTHLIKTRGQQVTLRCSSQSGHNTVSWYQQALGQGPQFIFQYYREEENGRGNFPPRFSGLQFPNYSSELNVNALELDDSALYLCASSPGPSNYNEQFFGPGTRLTVL.

The rearrangement uses TRBV5-1 and TRBJ2-5; unclear D gene. Trimming took off 4 bases at V and 0 bases at J, with 13 bases between the two ends. The germline V gene has CDR1 SGHRS and CDR2 YFSETQ. The CDR3 contains 15 residues. The CDR3 loop is CASSLEGPYQETQYF. The CDR3 nucleotides read TGCGCCAGCAGCCTTGAAGGACCGTACCAAGAGACCCAGTACTTC.

This rearrangement joins TRBV27 to TRBJ2-4, with D possibly matching TRBD2 (7 bases). From germline, CDR1 is MNHEY and CDR2 SMNVEV (reference sequence). The length of the CDR3 is 12 residues. V shed 8 bases and J shed 7 bases, with 12 bases lying between them. CDR3: CASGLGGNIQYF. The CDR3 DNA sequence: TGTGCCAGCGGACTAGGGGGGAACATTCAGTACTTC.

The chain has TRBV9 and TRBJ1-2, with 7 bases aligning to TRBD1. Trimming took 0 bases from V and 0 from J; bases not matched to a gene: 17. This CDR3 is 20 amino acids long. The germline gives CDR1 SGDLS, CDR2 YYNGEE. CDR3 nucleotide sequence: TGTGCCAGCAGCGTAGCTACTACCCCGAGGGACAGTGCAGCTAACTATGGCTACACCTTC. Translation: CASSVATTPRDSAANYGYTF.

Concerning this clone itself: Other DNA sequences in the sample encode the same CDR3. The chain couples TRBV6-5 to TRBJ2-3; perhaps D is TRBD1 or TRBD2 (5 bases each). The CDR3 totals 13 residues. Trimming took off 5 bases at V and 1 base at J, with 7 bases between the two ends. Germline assignment: CDR1 MNHEY and CDR2 SVGAGI. The CDR3 loop reads CASSRDRTDTQYF. The DNA of the CDR3 is TGTGCCAGCAGTCGGGACCGCACAGATACGCAGTATTTT.

This sequence joins TRBV6-5 and TRBJ2-7; the D call may be TRBD1 or TRBD2 (5 bases each). This CDR3 comprises 16 residues. Deletions cut 0 bases from V and 1 base from J, with 13 bases between. Per the germline V gene, CDR1 is MNHEY and CDR2 is SVGAGI. CDR3 nucleotide sequence: TGTGCCAGCAGTTACTCGAAAGGGGACCCGTCCTACGAGCAGTACTTC. It encodes CASSYSKGDPSYEQYF.

The chain is built from TRBV9 and TRBJ1-6; D might be TRBD1 (5 bases). The V end lost 4 bases, the J end lost 5 bases, and 13 bases lay between the germline ends. Germline V gene sequence: CDR1 SGDLS, CDR2 YYNGEE. CDR3 length: 15 residues. The CDR3 bases are TGTGCCAGCAGCAGCTGGTTAGGGGATAATTCACCCCTCCACTTT. Amino acids: CASSSWLGDNSPLHF.

This clone was counted once. This rearrangement joins TRBV9 to TRBJ2-1, with D possibly called TRBD1 or TRBD2 (6 bases each). Trimming removed 0 bases at V and 6 bases at J, with 19 bases between. Germline CDR1 is SGDLS and CDR2 is YYNGEE. The CDR3 covers 17 residues. CDR3 DNA sequence: TGTGCCAGCAGCGTAGTAGGGACTCCGAGGGGGACCAATGAGCAGTTCTTC. Amino acid sequence: CASSVVGTPRGTNEQFF.

The genes are TRBV29-1 and TRBJ2-5, with a weak D call TRBD1 (6 bases). CDR1 and CDR2 (germline): SQVTM, ANQGSEA. CDR3 length: 13 residues. V dropped 6 bases and J dropped 4 bases, with 15 bases sitting between them. CDR3 nucleotide sequence: TGCAGCGTCGTCATACAGGGTCGAGAGACCCAGTACTTC. Protein sequence: CSVVIQGRETQYF.

V usage is TRBV4-3 and J usage is TRBJ2-2; 7 bases fit TRBD2. The CDR3 consists of 14 residues. The germline V gene encodes CDR1 LGHNA and CDR2 YSLEER. Germline trimming cut 3 bases from V and 7 bases from J; bases unmatched to any gene: 5. This CDR3 is CASSQDTSDGELFF. The CDR3 DNA reads as TGCGCCAGCAGCCAGGACACTAGCGACGGGGAGCTGTTTTTT.

The chain couples TRBV7-9 to TRBJ1-5, with D possibly TRBD1 on 6 matching bases. This CDR3 contains 16 residues. The V gene's germline CDR1 is SEHNR and CDR2 FQNEAQ (reference sequence). Trimming left V 5 bases short and J 7 bases short, with 21 bases between. The DNA for the CDR3 is TGTGCCAGCAGCGTAGGGGGACACCAAATCCAACAGCCCCAGCATTTT. As protein: CASSVGGHQIQQPQHF.

The chain carries TRBV5-4 and TRBJ2-1, with D possibly matching TRBD1 (6 bases). The CDR3 is made up of 16 amino acids. CDR1 and CDR2 from the germline V gene are SGHNT and YYREEE (reference sequence). Trimming left V 3 bases short and J 4 bases short, with 17 bases between. The CDR3 DNA follows: TGTGCCAGCAGCTGGGGTTCCGGGACATATTACAATGAGCAGTTCTTC. It translates to CASSWGSGTYYNEQFF.

The chain couples TRBV3-1 (or the pseudogene TRBV3-2) to TRBJ2-7; no clear D gene. The germline gives CDR1 LGHDT, CDR2 YNNKEL (reference sequence). The V and J ends lost 1 base and 3 bases respectively, with 7 bases between them. There are 13 residues in the CDR3. DNA for the CDR3: TGTGCCAGCAGCCAAGGGCCCTTCTACGAGCAGTACTTC. It translates to CASSQGPFYEQYF.

V and J are TRBV7-2 and TRBJ2-2, with 8 positions matching TRBD1. The CDR3 contains 16 residues. CDR1 is SGHTA, CDR2 FQGNSA, per germline. Losses at the gene ends were 7 bases for V and 6 bases for J; bases not matched to a gene: 13. As DNA, the CDR3 is TGTGCCAGCATCTATCAGGTGGCAGGGGGCTCCGGGGAGCTGTTTTTT. Translated: CASIYQVAGGSGELFF. Full variable domain (missing parts from reference TRBV7-2 and TRBJ2-2): GAGVSQSPSNKVTEKGKDVELRCDPISGHTALYWYRQSLGQGLEFLIYFQGNSAPDKSGLPSDRFSAERTGGSVSTLTIQRTQQEDSAVYLCASIYQVAGGSGELFFGEGSRLTVL.

The V gene is TRBV27, the J gene TRBJ2-5; a possible D gene is TRBD2 (5 bases). With 3 bases removed from V and 3 bases from J, the gap between germline ends came to 8 bases. CDR1 is MNHEY, CDR2 SMNVEV, per germline (reference sequence). The CDR3 is 13 residues long. CDR3 DNA: TGTGCCAGCAGTTTTTCCGGGAAAGAGACCCAGTACTTC. Translation: CASSFSGKETQYF.